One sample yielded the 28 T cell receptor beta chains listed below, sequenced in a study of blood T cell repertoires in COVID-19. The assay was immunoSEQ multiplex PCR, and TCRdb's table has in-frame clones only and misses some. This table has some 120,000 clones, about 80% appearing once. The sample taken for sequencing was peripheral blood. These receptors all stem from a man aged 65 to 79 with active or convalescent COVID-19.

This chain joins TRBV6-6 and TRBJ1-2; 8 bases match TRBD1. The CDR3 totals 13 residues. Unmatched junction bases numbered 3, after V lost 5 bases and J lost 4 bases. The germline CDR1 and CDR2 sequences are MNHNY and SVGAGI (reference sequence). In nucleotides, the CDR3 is TGTGCCAGCAGTCGACAGGGGCTCTATGGCTACACCTTC. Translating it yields CASSRQGLYGYTF.

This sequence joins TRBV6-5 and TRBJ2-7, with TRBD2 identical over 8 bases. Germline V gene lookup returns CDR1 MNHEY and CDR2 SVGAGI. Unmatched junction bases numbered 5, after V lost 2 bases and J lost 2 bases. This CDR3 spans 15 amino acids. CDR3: CASSYEGGGPYEQYF. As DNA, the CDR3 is TGTGCCAGCAGTTACGAGGGCGGGGGGCCCTACGAGCAGTACTTC.

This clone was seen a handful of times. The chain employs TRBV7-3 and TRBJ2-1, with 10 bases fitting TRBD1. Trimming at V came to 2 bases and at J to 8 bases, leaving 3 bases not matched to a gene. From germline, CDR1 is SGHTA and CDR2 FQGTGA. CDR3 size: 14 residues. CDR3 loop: CASSLGTGAHEQFF. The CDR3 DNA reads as TGTGCCAGCAGCTTAGGGACAGGGGCCCATGAGCAGTTCTTC.

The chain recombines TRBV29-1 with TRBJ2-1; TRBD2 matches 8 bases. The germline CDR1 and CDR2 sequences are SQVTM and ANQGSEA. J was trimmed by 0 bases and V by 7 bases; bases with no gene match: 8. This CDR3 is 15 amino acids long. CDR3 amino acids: CSAHSGSPSYNEQFF. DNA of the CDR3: TGCAGCGCTCACAGCGGGAGTCCCTCCTACAATGAGCAGTTCTTC.

The CDR3 DNA reads as TGTGCCAGCAGTCCCCAGGCAAGACGTTGGGAGCAGTACTTC. This encodes CASSPQARRWEQYF. The chain carries TRBV27 and TRBJ2-7; the D is unclear. The CDR3 covers 14 residues. CDR1 is MNHEY, CDR2 SMNVEV, per germline (reference sequence). V was pared by 5 bases and J by 7 bases, with 18 bases between.

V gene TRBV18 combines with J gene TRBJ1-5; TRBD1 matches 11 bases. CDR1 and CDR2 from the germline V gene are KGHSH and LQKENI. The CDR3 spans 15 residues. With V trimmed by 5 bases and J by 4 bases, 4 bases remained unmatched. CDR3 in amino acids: CASSTDRGRNQPQHF. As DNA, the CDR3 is TGTGCCAGCTCAACGGACAGGGGGCGAAATCAGCCCCAGCATTTT. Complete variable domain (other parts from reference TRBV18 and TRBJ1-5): NAGVMQNPRHLVRRRGQEARLRCSPMKGHSHVYWYRQLPEEGLKFMVYLQKENIIDESGMPKERFSAEFPKEGPSILRIQQVVRGDSAAYFCASSTDRGRNQPQHFGDGTRLSIL.

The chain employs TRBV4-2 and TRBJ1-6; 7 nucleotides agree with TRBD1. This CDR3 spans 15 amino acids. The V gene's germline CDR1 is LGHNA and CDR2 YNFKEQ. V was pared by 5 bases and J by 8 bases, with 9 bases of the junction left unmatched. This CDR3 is CASSVPGQEHSPLHF. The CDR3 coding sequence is TGTGCCAGCAGCGTACCTGGACAGGAGCATTCACCCCTCCACTTT.

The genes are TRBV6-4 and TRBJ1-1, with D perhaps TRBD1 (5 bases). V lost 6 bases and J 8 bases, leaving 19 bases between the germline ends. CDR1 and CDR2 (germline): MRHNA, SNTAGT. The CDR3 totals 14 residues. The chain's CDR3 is CASSPGPGLTEAFF. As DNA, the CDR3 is TGTGCCAGCAGCCCCGGGCCAGGGCTTACCGAAGCTTTCTTT.

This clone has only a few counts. The CDR3 protein is CASRDREEKLFF. In DNA, the CDR3 is TGTGCCAGCCGGGACAGGGAAGAAAAACTGTTTTTT. J is TRBJ1-4 and V is TRBV6-5; TRBD1 matches at 9 bases. Looked up from germline, CDR1 is MNHEY and CDR2 is SVGAGI. With 8 bases clipped from V and 8 bases from J, the junction kept 3 bases outside the gene matches. The CDR3 consists of 12 residues.

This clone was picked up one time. The CDR3 here is CASSFSTGMNYGYTF. The CDR3 nucleotides read TGTGCCAGCAGTTTCAGTACAGGGATGAACTATGGCTACACCTTC. The V and J genes are TRBV28 and TRBJ1-2, with D possibly TRBD1 on 6 matching bases. The CDR3 has 15 amino acids. The ends were cut back, 3 bases at V and 2 bases at J, with 13 bases in the middle. Germline CDR1 and CDR2: MDHEN and SYDVKM.

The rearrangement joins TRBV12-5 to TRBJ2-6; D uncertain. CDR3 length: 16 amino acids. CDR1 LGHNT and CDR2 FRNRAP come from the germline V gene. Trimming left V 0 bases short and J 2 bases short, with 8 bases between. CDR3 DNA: TGTGCTAGTGGTTTGGTAGTTTCGGCTGGGGCCAACGTCCTGACTTTC. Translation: CASGLVVSAGANVLTF.

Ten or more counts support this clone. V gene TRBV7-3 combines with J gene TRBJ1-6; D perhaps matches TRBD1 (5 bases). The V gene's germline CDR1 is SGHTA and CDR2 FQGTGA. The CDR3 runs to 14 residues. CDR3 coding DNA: TGTGTCACGGGGGGTTCCGTCTATAATTCACCCCTCCACTTT. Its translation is CVTGGSVYNSPLHF.

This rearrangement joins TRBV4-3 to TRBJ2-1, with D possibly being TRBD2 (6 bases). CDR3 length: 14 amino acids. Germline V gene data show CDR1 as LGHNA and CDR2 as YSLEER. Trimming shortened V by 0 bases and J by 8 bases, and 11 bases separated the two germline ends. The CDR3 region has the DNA TGCGCCAGCAGCCAAGATCGCGGGGCCGATGAGCAGTTCTTC. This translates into CASSQDRGADEQFF.

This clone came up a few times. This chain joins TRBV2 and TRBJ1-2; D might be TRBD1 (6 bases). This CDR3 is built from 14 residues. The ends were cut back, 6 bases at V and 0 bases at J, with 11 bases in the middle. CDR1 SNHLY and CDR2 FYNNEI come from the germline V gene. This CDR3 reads CASREDSPNYGYTF. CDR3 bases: TGTGCCAGCAGGGAGGACAGCCCTAACTATGGCTACACCTTC.

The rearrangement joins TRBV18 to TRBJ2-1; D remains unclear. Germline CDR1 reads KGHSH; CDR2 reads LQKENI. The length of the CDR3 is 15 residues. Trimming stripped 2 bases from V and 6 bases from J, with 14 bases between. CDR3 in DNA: TGTGCCAGCTCACCAGTGCTAGTTCGTGGCAATGAGCAGTTCTTC. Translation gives CASSPVLVRGNEQFF.

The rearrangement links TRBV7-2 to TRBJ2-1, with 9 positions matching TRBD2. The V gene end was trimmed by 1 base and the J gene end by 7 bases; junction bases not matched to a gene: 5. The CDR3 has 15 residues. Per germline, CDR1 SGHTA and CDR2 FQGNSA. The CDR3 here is CASSLGLAVWNEQFF. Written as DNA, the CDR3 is TGTGCCAGCAGCTTAGGACTAGCGGTCTGGAATGAGCAGTTCTTC.

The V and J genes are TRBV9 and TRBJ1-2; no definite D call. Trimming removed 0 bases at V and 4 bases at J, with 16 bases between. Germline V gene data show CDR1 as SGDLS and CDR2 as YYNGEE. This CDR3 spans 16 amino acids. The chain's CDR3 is CASSVVGEQNSYGYTF. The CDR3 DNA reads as TGTGCCAGCAGCGTAGTCGGTGAACAGAACTCCTATGGCTACACCTTC. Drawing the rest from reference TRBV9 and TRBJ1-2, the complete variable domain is DSGVTQTPKHLITATGQRVTLRCSPRSGDLSVYWYQQSLDQGLQFLIQYYNGEERAKGNILERFSAQQFPDLHSELNLSSLELGDSALYFCASSVVGEQNSYGYTFGSGTRLTVV.

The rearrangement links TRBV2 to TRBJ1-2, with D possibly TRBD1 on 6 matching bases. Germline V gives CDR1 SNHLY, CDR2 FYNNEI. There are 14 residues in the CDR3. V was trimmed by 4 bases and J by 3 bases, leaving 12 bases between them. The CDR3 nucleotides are TGTGCCAGCAGTGGGGACAAGGACCACTATGGCTACACCTTC. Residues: CASSGDKDHYGYTF.

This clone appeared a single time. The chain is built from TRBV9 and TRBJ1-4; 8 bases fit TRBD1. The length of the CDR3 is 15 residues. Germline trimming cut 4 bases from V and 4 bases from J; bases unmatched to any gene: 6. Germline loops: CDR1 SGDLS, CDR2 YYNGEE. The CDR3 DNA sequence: TGTGCCAGCAGCCCGGACAGGGATCTTAATGAAAAACTGTTTTTT. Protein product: CASSPDRDLNEKLFF.

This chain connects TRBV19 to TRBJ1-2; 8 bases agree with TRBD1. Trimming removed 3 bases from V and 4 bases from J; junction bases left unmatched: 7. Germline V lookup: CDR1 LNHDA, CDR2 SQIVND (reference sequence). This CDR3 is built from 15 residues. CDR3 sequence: CASSIFPDRGYGYTF. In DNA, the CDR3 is TGTGCCAGTAGTATCTTTCCCGACAGGGGCTATGGCTACACCTTC.

The CDR3 DNA reads TGTGCCAGCAGCCCCGCCCGGACTAGCAGAAATTACGAGCAGTACTTC. This encodes CASSPARTSRNYEQYF. This sequence joins TRBV7-9 and TRBJ2-7; TRBD2 matches at 8 bases. The CDR3 consists of 16 residues. Germline V gene lookup returns CDR1 SEHNR and CDR2 FQNEAQ (reference sequence). V was pared by 5 bases and J by 4 bases, with 13 bases of the junction left unmatched.

This chain's CDR3 is CSVDGGAGSINYGYTF. In DNA, the CDR3 is TGCAGCGTTGATGGAGGGGCAGGGAGCATTAACTATGGCTACACCTTC. The V call is TRBV29-1, the J call TRBJ1-2, with a tentative D call TRBD1 (5 bases). V lost 3 bases to trimming and J lost 1 base, with 18 bases between them. Germline V gene sequence: CDR1 SQVTM, CDR2 ANQGSEA. The CDR3 sequence is 16 residues long.

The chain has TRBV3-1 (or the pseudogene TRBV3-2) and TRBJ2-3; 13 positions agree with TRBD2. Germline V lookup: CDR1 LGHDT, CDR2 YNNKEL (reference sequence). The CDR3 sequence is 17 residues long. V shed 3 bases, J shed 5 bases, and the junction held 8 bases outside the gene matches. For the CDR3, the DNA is TGTGCCAGCAGCCAGGGGACTAGCGGGACTCGTGTAGATACGCAGTATTTT. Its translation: CASSQGTSGTRVDTQYF.

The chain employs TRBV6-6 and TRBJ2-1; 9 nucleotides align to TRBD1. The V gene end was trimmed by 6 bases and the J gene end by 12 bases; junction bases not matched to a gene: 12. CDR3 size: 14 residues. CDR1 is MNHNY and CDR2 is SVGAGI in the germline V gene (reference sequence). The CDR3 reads CASRPGQGYTAQFF. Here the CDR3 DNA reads TGTGCCAGCAGACCCGGACAGGGGTATACAGCGCAGTTCTTC.

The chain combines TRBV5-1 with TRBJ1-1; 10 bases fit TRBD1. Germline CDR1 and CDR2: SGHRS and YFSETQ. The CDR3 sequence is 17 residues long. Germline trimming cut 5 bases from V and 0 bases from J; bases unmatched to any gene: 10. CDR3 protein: CASRRTGGQILNTEAFF. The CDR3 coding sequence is TGCGCCAGCAGAAGGACAGGGGGACAAATATTGAACACTGAAGCTTTCTTT.

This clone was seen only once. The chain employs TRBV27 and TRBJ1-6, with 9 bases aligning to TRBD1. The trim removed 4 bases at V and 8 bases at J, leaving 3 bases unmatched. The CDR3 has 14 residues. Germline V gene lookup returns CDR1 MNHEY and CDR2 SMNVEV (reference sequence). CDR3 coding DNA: TGTGCCAGCAGTTCTGGGACAGGGTATTCACCCCTCCACTTT. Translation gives CASSSGTGYSPLHF.

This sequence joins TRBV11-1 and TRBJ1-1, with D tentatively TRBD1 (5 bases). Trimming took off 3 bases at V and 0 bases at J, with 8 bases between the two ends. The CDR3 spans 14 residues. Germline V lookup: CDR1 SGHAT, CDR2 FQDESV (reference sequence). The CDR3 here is CASSFPGMNTEAFF. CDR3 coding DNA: TGTGCCAGCAGCTTTCCAGGGATGAACACTGAAGCTTTCTTT.

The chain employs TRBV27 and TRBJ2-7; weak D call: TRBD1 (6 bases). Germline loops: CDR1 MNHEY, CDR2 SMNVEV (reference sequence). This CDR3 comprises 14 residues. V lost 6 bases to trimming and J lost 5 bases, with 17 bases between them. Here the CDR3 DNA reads TGTGCCAGCAGACGCGCAGGGGAGTTGGACGAGCAGTACTTC. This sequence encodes CASRRAGELDEQYF.